Presented here are 30 T cell receptor beta chains from one specimen sequenced in a study of identical twins. TCRdb analysed the 5' RACE reads with MiXCR anew, one entry per CDR3 protein. The sample comprises 700,000 to 950,000 distinct CDR3 sequences, about 12% of which are singletons, and around 1.5% rests with the top ten. The same specimen was also included in a second study, on yellow fever vaccine responses in identical twins.

The material sequenced was PBMCs. The source is a woman under 30 in good health.

The chain is built from TRBV9 and TRBJ2-3; a weak D match, TRBD1 (5 bases). In germline, CDR1 is SGDLS, CDR2 YYNGEE. Trimming removed 4 bases from V and 0 bases from J, with 15 bases in between. The CDR3 sequence is 16 residues long. The CDR3 loop reads CASSHPGAGSTDTQYF. In DNA, the CDR3 is TGTGCCAGCAGCCACCCTGGGGCAGGGAGCACAGATACGCAGTATTTT.

The chain links TRBV6-5 to TRBJ2-3; TRBD2 is a possible D gene (5 bases). Germline assignment: CDR1 MNHEY and CDR2 SVGAGI. Trimming removed 5 bases from V and 0 bases from J, with 15 bases in between. This CDR3 region has 16 residues. The CDR3 sequence: CASSLQRSFSTDTQYF. CDR3 bases: TGTGCCAGCAGTCTACAGCGGTCTTTTAGCACAGATACGCAGTATTTT.

Ten or more counts support this clonotype. The chain joins TRBV28 to TRBJ1-6; no definite D call. Looked up from germline, CDR1 is MDHEN and CDR2 is SYDVKM. This CDR3 has 17 amino acids. The V end was cut by 0 bases, the J end by 6 bases, with 15 bases between. The CDR3 loop reads CASSLWSGAPLNSPLHF. The DNA of the CDR3 is TGTGCCAGCAGTTTATGGTCAGGCGCGCCTCTTAATTCACCCCTCCACTTT.

The rearrangement joins TRBV2 to TRBJ2-1, with 11 bases aligning to TRBD1. V lost 6 bases to trimming and J lost 6 bases; unmatched junction nucleotides: 7. CDR1 is SNHLY, CDR2 FYNNEI, per germline. This CDR3 has 15 amino acids. The CDR3 here is CASRMGQGVINEQFF. The CDR3 coding sequence is TGTGCCAGCAGGATGGGACAGGGGGTGATCAATGAGCAGTTCTTC.

This clonotype was seen only a few times. The gene calls are TRBV28 and TRBJ2-3; tentative D call: TRBD2 (7 bases). CDR3 length equals 16 residues. CDR1 and CDR2 from the germline V gene are MDHEN and SYDVKM. The V gene lost 6 bases and the J gene lost 6 bases, with 22 bases spanning the gap. CDR3 amino acids: CASSPNGGGSWDTQYF. CDR3 coding DNA: TGTGCCAGCAGCCCAAACGGGGGCGGGAGCTGGGATACGCAGTATTTT.

This clonotype was detected a few times. V gene TRBV7-8 combines with J gene TRBJ2-3; the D gene is possibly TRBD2 (6 bases). The CDR3 has 17 amino acids. V was pared by 4 bases and J by 0 bases, with 17 bases between. Germline V gene data show CDR1 as SGHVS and CDR2 as FQNEAQ. The CDR3 region has the DNA TGTGCCAGCAGCTCCGCCGGGACTGGGTTTAGCACAGATACGCAGTATTTT. Its protein is CASSSAGTGFSTDTQYF.

This sequence joins TRBV7-8 and TRBJ2-7; tentatively, D is TRBD2 (5 bases). Germline V gene sequence: CDR1 SGHVS, CDR2 FQNEAQ. The CDR3 extends over 14 amino acids. Trimming stripped 2 bases from V and 7 bases from J, with 15 bases between. This CDR3 reads CASSLRGNQWEQYV. The CDR3, as DNA: TGTGCCAGCAGCTTACGGGGAAATCAGTGGGAGCAGTACGTC.

This clonotype was recorded a few times. V and J are TRBV7-9 and TRBJ2-5; D is undetermined. CDR3 length equals 13 residues. CDR1 and CDR2 from the germline V gene are SEHNR and FQNEAQ (reference sequence). V lost 4 bases and J lost 4, with 10 bases in between. This CDR3 is CASSSQLGETQYF. The CDR3 DNA sequence: TGTGCCAGCAGCTCGCAGCTGGGAGAGACCCAGTACTTC.

This clonotype showed up just a few times. V and J are TRBV20-1 and TRBJ2-1; 9 nucleotides match TRBD2. Germline CDR1 is DFQATT and CDR2 is SNEGSKA (reference sequence). The CDR3 has 16 amino acids. J lost 7 bases, V lost 0 bases, and 10 bases had no gene match. CDR3 residues: CSARDREAGGRNEQFF. DNA of the CDR3: TGCAGTGCTAGAGATCGGGAGGCGGGAGGGAGGAATGAGCAGTTCTTC.

The sample holds many counts of this clonotype. The chain has TRBV12-3 or TRBV12-4 and TRBJ2-3, with 11 bases aligning to TRBD2. CDR3 length: 15 residues. V lost 6 bases and J lost 4; bases outside the gene matches: 6. The CDR3 coding sequence is TGTGCCAGCAGGCAAACTAGCGGGGGTGCAGATACGCAGTATTTT. It yields the protein CASRQTSGGADTQYF.

This clonotype has at least ten counts. The chain combines TRBV29-1 with TRBJ1-2; D not resolved. The length of the CDR3 is 12 residues. Between the trimmed V and J ends, which lost 0 bases and 8 bases, there was a span of 10 bases. Per the germline V gene, CDR1 is SQVTM and CDR2 is ANQGSEA. The chain's CDR3 is CSVEDQARGYTF. The CDR3 DNA follows: TGCAGCGTTGAAGATCAGGCACGCGGCTACACCTTC.

V and J are TRBV7-6 and TRBJ2-3, with a weak D call TRBD2 (7 bases). Germline V gene data show CDR1 as SGHVS and CDR2 as FNYEAQ. This CDR3 has 16 residues. Trimming left V 2 bases short and J 6 bases short, with 18 bases between. CDR3 nucleotides: TGTGCCAGCAGCTTAACGTTCGGGGGGCTGGCGGATACGCAGTATTTT. Amino acids: CASSLTFGGLADTQYF.

V and J are TRBV5-1 and TRBJ2-7; D is ambiguous. The ends were cut back, 4 bases at V and 1 base at J, with 18 bases in the middle. Looked up from germline, CDR1 is SGHRS and CDR2 is YFSETQ. The length of the CDR3 is 16 residues. The CDR3 loop reads CASSPYSHDPSYEQYF. CDR3 in DNA: TGCGCCAGCAGCCCCTACTCTCATGATCCTTCCTACGAGCAGTACTTC.

The V call is TRBV12-3 or TRBV12-4, the J call TRBJ1-2, with D possibly matching TRBD1 (6 bases). This CDR3 contains 14 residues. The V end lost 10 bases, the J end lost 4 bases, and 19 bases lay between the germline ends. The CDR3 sequence is CATYVARGPYGYTF. CDR3 coding DNA: TGTGCCACCTACGTAGCCCGGGGGCCCTATGGCTACACCTTC.

This clonotype was seen many times. The chain joins TRBV6-2 or TRBV6-3 to TRBJ2-7; D perhaps matches TRBD1 (6 bases). Germline V CDR1 and CDR2: MNHEY, SVGEGT. CDR3 length: 14 residues. V lost 0 bases and J lost 2, with 8 bases in between. The CDR3: CASSYSRTAYEQYV. The CDR3 bases are TGTGCCAGCAGTTACTCGAGGACAGCCTACGAGCAGTACGTC.

This clonotype appeared a few times. The rearrangement joins TRBV21-1 to TRBJ2-7; the table's D call of TRBD2 was not tested on the DNA. TRBV21-1 is shown as a pseudogene. The CDR3 loop spans 16 amino acids. CDR3 DNA sequence: TGTGCCAGCAGCAAAGGAAGGGGAGGTGGCTCCTACGAGCAGTACGTC. Protein: CASSKGRGGGSYEQYV.

The chain has TRBV29-1 and TRBJ1-2; D is undetermined. The V end lost 4 bases, the J end lost 4 bases, and 10 bases lay between the germline ends. The germline CDR1 and CDR2 sequences are SQVTM and ANQGSEA. This CDR3 contains 12 residues. DNA for the CDR3: TGCAGCGTTGGCCTGGGGATCTATGGCTACACCTTC. Encoded protein: CSVGLGIYGYTF.

The table lists this clonotype with a few counts. V and J are TRBV20-1 and TRBJ1-1, with TRBD1 identical over 7 bases. Germline CDR1 reads DFQATT; CDR2 reads SNEGSKA (reference sequence). V gave up 4 bases and J gave up 1 base; unmatched junction bases: 6. CDR3 length: 14 residues. This CDR3 is CSANLQGRNTEAFF. Here the CDR3 DNA reads TGCAGTGCTAATCTACAGGGGCGGAACACTGAAGCTTTCTTT.

The chain uses TRBV12-3 or TRBV12-4 and TRBJ2-3; D is unclear. Between the trimmed V and J ends, which lost 4 bases and 0 bases, there was a span of 8 bases. This CDR3 spans 14 amino acids. Written as DNA, the CDR3 is TGTGCCAGCAGTTGGAGTACTAGCACAGATACGCAGTATTTT. As protein: CASSWSTSTDTQYF.

The J gene is TRBJ2-4, the V gene TRBV12-3 or TRBV12-4; 11 positions match TRBD2. Trimming removed 7 bases from V and 5 bases from J; junction bases left unmatched: 7. CDR3 length: 15 amino acids. In DNA, the CDR3 is TGTGCCAGCACTAGCGGGAGGCGGGTCGAAAACATTCAGTACTTC. Its translation is CASTSGRRVENIQYF.

In its sample, this clonotype was seen many times. The rearrangement joins TRBV20-1 to TRBJ1-1, with TRBD1 identical over 7 bases. The germline V gene has CDR1 DFQATT and CDR2 SNEGSKA (reference sequence). The CDR3 totals 12 residues. J lost 4 bases, V lost 1 base, and 0 bases had no gene match. The DNA of the CDR3 is TGCAGTGCTAGAGGACAGGGCACTGAAGCTTTCTTT. It encodes CSARGQGTEAFF.

This chain connects TRBV28 to TRBJ2-7, with 8 positions matching TRBD2. J lost 0 bases, V lost 5 bases, and 9 bases had no gene match. Germline CDR1 reads MDHEN; CDR2 reads SYDVKM. The CDR3 totals 16 residues. CDR3 sequence (DNA): TGTGCCAGCAGTCGGGAGGGACTAGGGCTCTCCTACGAGCAGTACTTC. Protein: CASSREGLGLSYEQYF.

This clonotype was counted a few times. This chain connects TRBV5-1 to TRBJ2-3, with TRBD1 matching 8 bases. This CDR3 region has 15 residues. Unmatched junction bases numbered 8, after V lost 4 bases and J lost 4 bases. CDR1 SGHRS and CDR2 YFSETQ come from the germline V gene. Here the CDR3 reads CASSGQGTIADTQYF. The CDR3 DNA follows: TGCGCCAGCAGCGGACAGGGTACGATTGCAGATACGCAGTATTTT.

This clonotype has only a few counts. J is TRBJ2-2 and V is TRBV19; 7 positions agree with TRBD1. The length of the CDR3 is 15 residues. Trimming at V came to 7 bases and at J to 2 bases, leaving 7 bases not matched to a gene. Germline CDR1 reads LNHDA; CDR2 reads SQIVND (reference sequence). The CDR3 sequence is CASTPTGQNTGELFF. CDR3 sequence (DNA): TGTGCCAGTACCCCGACAGGGCAAAACACCGGGGAGCTGTTTTTT.

This clonotype was detected a few times. The chain couples TRBV10-3 to TRBJ2-4; unclear D gene. The germline gives CDR1 ENHRY, CDR2 SYGVKD. The CDR3 length is 15 residues. V lost 7 bases and J 1 base, leaving 14 bases between the germline ends. This CDR3 reads CAITAVLRAKNIQYF. CDR3 in DNA: TGTGCCATCACCGCGGTCCTCAGGGCCAAAAACATTCAGTACTTC.

Many counts were recorded for this clonotype. The rearrangement links TRBV28 to TRBJ2-7; D could derive from TRBD1 or TRBD2 (5 bases each). This CDR3 comprises 14 residues. V lost 2 bases and J lost 2, with 10 bases in between. Germline loops: CDR1 MDHEN, CDR2 SYDVKM. Here the CDR3 DNA reads TGTGCCAGCAGTTTAGACTGGGGGACCTACGAGCAGTACTTC. Its translation is CASSLDWGTYEQYF.

V and J are TRBV7-2 and TRBJ2-1; D gene uncertain. V was cut by 5 bases and J by 0 bases, with 8 bases left in between. CDR1 is SGHTA, CDR2 FQGNSA, per germline. The CDR3 is 14 amino acids. The CDR3 loop is CASSKDHSYNEQFF. CDR3 nucleotides: TGTGCCAGCAGCAAAGACCACTCCTACAATGAGCAGTTCTTC. Full variable domain (outside the CDR3, taken from reference TRBV7-2 and TRBJ2-1): GAGVSQSPSNKVTEKGKDVELRCDPISGHTALYWYRQSLGQGLEFLIYFQGNSAPDKSGLPSDRFSAERTGGSVSTLTIQRTQQEDSAVYLCASSKDHSYNEQFFGPGTRLTVL.

This clonotype came up a few times. The chain is built from TRBV14 and TRBJ2-3; 7 nucleotides align to TRBD1. CDR1 is SGHDN and CDR2 is FVKESK in the germline V gene. V was pared by 2 bases and J by 2 bases, with 4 bases of the junction left unmatched. This CDR3 comprises 15 residues. CDR3 amino acids: CASSQRQGITDTQYF. In DNA, the CDR3 is TGTGCCAGCAGCCAACGACAGGGAATCACAGATACGCAGTATTTT.

The rearrangement uses TRBV19 and TRBJ1-5; a possible D gene is TRBD1 (6 bases). The CDR3 length is 15 residues. CDR1 LNHDA and CDR2 SQIVND come from the germline V gene (reference sequence). Trimming cost V 5 bases and J 1 base, with 12 bases left between them. The CDR3 sequence is CASSPDSDSNQPQHF. The CDR3 DNA reads as TGTGCCAGTAGTCCGGACAGCGACAGCAATCAGCCCCAGCATTTT.

This clonotype came up many times. The V call is TRBV29-1, the J call TRBJ1-1; D gene ambiguous. Germline-derived CDR1 and CDR2 are SQVTM and ANQGSEA. Trimming pared 7 bases from V and 0 bases from J, leaving 15 bases between. CDR3 length equals 14 residues. The CDR3, as DNA: TGCAGCGGGTCGATTCGGGGAGTGAACACTGAAGCTTTCTTT. Its translation: CSGSIRGVNTEAFF.